This T cell receptor (beta chain) comes out of a study of identical twins. V lost 3 bases and J lost 7; bases outside the gene matches: 2. This CDR3 has 11 residues. Germline CDR1 and CDR2: SQVTM and ANQGSEA. TCRdb fed the 5' RACE reads into MiXCR, producing one record per CDR3 protein. Here the sample spans 650,000 to 750,000 distinct CDR3 sequences, around 20% being singletons. This clonotype was counted many times. This same sample was also part of a study on T cells expressing NK-cell markers. According to that study: Questions lingered over whether expanded NKG2C+ T cell clones were HCMV-specific.

The clonotype comes from a woman aged 18-30 years in good health. The sequenced material came from PBMCs. This rearrangement joins TRBV29-1 to TRBJ1-2; TRBD1 matches at 7 bases. In nucleotides, the CDR3 is TGCAGCGTTGACAGGGGGGGTGGCTACACCTTC. This codes for CSVDRGGGYTF. The full variable domain, in which reference TRBV29-1 and TRBJ1-2 provide the parts outside the CDR3, is SAVISQKPSRDICQRGTSLTIQCQVDSQVTMMFWYRQQPGQSLTLIATANQGSEATYESGFVIDKFPISRPNLTFSTLTVSNMSPEDSSIYLCSVDRGGGYTFGSGTRLTVV.